The source of this TCR beta chain is a study of blood T cell repertoires in COVID-19. Study-wide context: PBMCs, B-cell-depleted T cells, or T cells were the source of the cDNA or gDNA that made up the material.

Sequencing was performed with immunoSEQ multiplex PCR; in TCRdb, only in-frame clones are kept and a portion is missing. The repertoire holds 200,000 to 250,000 clones, about 87% seen once, with around 2.7% in the top ten. V lost 2 bases, J lost 0 bases, and 9 bases lay in between. From germline, CDR1 is SGHAT and CDR2 FQNNGV. This CDR3 contains 15 residues. The specimen sequenced was PBMCs or T cells enriched from blood (not recorded which). This TCR was recovered from a woman in her 30s who had recovered from COVID-19. The J gene is TRBJ2-3, the V gene TRBV11-2; D remains unclear. The CDR3 DNA sequence: TGTGCCAGCAGCTTATACCCCCAGAGCACAGATACGCAGTATTTT. It codes for CASSLYPQSTDTQYF.